This T cell receptor (beta chain) was sequenced during a study of CD8+ T cells in alopecia areata. Indicated treatment: oral pan-JAK inhibitor, 5-10 mg twice daily. cDNA reverse transcribed from extracted RNA served as the sequencing template. Clones were sequenced by immunoSEQ multiplex PCR, and TCRdb holds only the in-frame ones, with some missing. Of 140,000 to 150,000 clones in the sample, roughly 50% were seen once. The clonotype comes from a human donor with alopecia areata. The material was CD8+ T cells sorted from blood, obtained at week 4, from a patient treated with tofacitinib.

This CDR3 is CASSLEGARRCTF. The CDR3 DNA is TGTGCCAGCAGCTTGGAGGGGGCGAGGAGATGCACCTTC. The chain recombines TRBV5-4 with TRBJ1-2; 7 bases map to TRBD1. The CDR3 is made up of 13 amino acids. Germline V CDR1 and CDR2: SGHNT, YYREEE (reference sequence). J lost 13 bases, V lost 0 bases, and 9 bases had no gene match.